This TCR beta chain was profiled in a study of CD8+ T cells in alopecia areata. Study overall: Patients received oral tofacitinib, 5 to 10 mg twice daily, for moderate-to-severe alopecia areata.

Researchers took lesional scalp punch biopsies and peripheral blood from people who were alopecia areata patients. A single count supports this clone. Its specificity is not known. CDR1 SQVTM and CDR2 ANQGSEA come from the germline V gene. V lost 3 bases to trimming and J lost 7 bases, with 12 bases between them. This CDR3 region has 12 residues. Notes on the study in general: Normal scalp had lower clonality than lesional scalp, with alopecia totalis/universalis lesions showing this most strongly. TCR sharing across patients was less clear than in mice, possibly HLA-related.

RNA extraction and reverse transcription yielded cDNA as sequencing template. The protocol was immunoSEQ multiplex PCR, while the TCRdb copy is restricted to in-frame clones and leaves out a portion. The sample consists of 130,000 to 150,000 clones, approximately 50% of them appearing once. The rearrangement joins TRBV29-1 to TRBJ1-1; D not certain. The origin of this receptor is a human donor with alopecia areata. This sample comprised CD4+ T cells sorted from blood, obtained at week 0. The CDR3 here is CSVDGSGSEAFF. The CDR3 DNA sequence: TGCAGCGTTGATGGGAGTGGGAGTGAAGCTTTCTTT.